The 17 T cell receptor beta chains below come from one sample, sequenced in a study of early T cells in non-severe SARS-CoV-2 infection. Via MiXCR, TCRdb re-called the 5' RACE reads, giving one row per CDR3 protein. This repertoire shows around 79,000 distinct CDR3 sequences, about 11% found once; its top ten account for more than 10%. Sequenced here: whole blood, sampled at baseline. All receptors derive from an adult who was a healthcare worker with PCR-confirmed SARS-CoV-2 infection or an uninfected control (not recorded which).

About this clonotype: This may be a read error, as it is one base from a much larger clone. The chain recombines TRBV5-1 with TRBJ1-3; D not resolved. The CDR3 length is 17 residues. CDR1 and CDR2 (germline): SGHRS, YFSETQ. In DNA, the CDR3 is TGCGCCAGGAGCTTGGTAGGCGCAGGACTCTCTGGAAACACCATATATTTT. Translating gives CARSLVGAGLSGNTIYF.

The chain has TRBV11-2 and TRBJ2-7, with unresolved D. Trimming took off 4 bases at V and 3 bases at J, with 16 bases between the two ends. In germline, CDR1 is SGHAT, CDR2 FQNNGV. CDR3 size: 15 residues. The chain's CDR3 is CASSWGQSKYYEQYF. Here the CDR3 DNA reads TGTGCCAGCAGCTGGGGTCAAAGTAAATACTACGAGCAGTACTTC. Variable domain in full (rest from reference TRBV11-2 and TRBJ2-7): EAGVAQSPRYKIIEKRQSVAFWCNPISGHATLYWYQQILGQGPKLLIQFQNNGVVDDSQLPKDRFSAERLKGVDSTLKIQPAKLEDSAVYLCASSWGQSKYYEQYFGPGTRLTVT.

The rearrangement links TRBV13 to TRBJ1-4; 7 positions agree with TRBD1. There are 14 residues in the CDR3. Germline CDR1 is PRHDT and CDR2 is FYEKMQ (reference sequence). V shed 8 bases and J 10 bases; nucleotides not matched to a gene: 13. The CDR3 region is CASARGGAEGKLFF. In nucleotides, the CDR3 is TGTGCCAGCGCCAGGGGGGGCGCGGAGGGAAAACTGTTTTTT.

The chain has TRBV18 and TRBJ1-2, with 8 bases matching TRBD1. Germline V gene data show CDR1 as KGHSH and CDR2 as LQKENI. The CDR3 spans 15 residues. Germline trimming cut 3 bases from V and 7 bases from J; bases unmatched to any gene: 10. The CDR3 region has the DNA TGTGCCAGCTCACCCGCCGGGACAGGATATGTTGGCTACACCTTC. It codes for CASSPAGTGYVGYTF.

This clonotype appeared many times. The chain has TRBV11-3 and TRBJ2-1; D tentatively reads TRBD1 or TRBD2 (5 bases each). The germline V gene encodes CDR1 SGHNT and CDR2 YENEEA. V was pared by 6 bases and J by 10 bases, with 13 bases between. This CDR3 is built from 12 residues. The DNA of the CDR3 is TGTGCCAGCAGTTCGGGGCTCCGGGAGCAGTTCTTC. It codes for CASSSGLREQFF.

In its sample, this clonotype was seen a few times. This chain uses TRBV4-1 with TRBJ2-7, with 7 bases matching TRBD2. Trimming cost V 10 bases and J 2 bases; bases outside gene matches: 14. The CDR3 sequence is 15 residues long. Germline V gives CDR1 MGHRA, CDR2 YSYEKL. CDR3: CATLGGDPIPYEQYF. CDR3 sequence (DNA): TGCGCCACCCTGGGGGGGGACCCCATCCCCTACGAGCAGTACTTC.

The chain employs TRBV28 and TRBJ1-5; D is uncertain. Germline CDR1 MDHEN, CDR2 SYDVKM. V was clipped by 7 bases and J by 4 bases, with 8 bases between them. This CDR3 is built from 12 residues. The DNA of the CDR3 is TGTGCCAGCATGGAGTTGAATCAGCCCCAGCATTTT. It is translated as CASMELNQPQHF.

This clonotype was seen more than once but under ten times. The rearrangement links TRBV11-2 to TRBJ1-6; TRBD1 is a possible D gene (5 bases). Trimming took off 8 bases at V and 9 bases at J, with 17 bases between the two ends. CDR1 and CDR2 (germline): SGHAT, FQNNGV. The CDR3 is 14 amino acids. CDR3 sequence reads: CASGRTGLGSPLHF. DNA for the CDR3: TGTGCCAGCGGGCGAACGGGGCTAGGTTCACCCCTCCACTTT. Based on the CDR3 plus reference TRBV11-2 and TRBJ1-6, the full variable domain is EAGVAQSPRYKIIEKRQSVAFWCNPISGHATLYWYQQILGQGPKLLIQFQNNGVVDDSQLPKDRFSAERLKGVDSTLKIQPAKLEDSAVYLCASGRTGLGSPLHFGNGTRLTVT.

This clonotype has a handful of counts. The DNA for the CDR3 is TGTGCCAGCCACGGCGGCGGGACCTACGAGCAGTACTTC. It yields the protein CASHGGGTYEQYF. The chain combines TRBV14 with TRBJ2-7; weak D call: TRBD2 (6 bases). V lost 8 bases and J 2 bases, leaving 13 bases between the germline ends. This CDR3 has 13 residues. Germline V CDR1 and CDR2: SGHDN, FVKESK.

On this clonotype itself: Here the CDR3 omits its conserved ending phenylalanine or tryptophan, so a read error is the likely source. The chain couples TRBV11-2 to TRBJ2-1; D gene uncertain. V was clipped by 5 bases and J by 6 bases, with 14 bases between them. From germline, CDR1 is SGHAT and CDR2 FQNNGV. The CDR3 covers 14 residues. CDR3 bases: TGTGCCAGCAGCCATGAGCCGGAGCTCAATGAGCAGTTCTTA. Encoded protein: CASSHEPELNEQFL.

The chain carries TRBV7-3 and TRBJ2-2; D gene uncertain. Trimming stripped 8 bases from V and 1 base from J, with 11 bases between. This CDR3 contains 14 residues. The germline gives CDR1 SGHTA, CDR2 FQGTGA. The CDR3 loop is CASGKDGNTGELFF. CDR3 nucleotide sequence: TGTGCCAGCGGAAAGGACGGGAACACCGGGGAGCTGTTTTTT.

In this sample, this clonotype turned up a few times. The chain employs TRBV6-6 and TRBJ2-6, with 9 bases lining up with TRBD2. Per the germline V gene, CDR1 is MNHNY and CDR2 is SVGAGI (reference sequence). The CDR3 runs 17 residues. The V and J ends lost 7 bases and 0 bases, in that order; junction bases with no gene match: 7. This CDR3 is CASTLRAGGSGANVLTF. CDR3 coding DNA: TGTGCCAGCACCCTTCGAGCGGGGGGCTCTGGGGCCAACGTCCTGACTTTC.

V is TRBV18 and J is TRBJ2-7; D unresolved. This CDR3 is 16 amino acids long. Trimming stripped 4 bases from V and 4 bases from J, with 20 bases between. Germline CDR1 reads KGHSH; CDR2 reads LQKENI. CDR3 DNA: TGTGCCAGCTCACAAACGACAAGGAACCGTCTGTACGAGCAGTACTTC. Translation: CASSQTTRNRLYEQYF. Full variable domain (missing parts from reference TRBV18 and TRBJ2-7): NAGVMQNPRHLVRRRGQEARLRCSPMKGHSHVYWYRQLPEEGLKFMVYLQKENIIDESGMPKERFSAEFPKEGPSILRIQQVVRGDSAAYFCASSQTTRNRLYEQYFGPGTRLTVT.

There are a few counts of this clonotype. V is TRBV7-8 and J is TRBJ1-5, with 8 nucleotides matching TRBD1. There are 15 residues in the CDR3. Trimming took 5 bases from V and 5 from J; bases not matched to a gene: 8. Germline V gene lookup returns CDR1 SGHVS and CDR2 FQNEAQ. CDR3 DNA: TGTGCCAGCAGCACCAGGACAGGGATTTATCAGCCCCAGCATTTT. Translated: CASSTRTGIYQPQHF.

CDR3 nucleotides: TGTGCCAGCAGTGAGGAGCAGTCAGGAGGCATTCAGTACTTC. The encoded protein is CASSEEQSGGIQYF. The J gene is TRBJ2-4, the V gene TRBV6-1; weak D call: TRBD2 (5 bases). The V end was cut by 3 bases, the J end by 9 bases, with 15 bases between. The CDR3 length is 14 residues. Germline CDR1 reads MNHNS; CDR2 reads SASEGT.

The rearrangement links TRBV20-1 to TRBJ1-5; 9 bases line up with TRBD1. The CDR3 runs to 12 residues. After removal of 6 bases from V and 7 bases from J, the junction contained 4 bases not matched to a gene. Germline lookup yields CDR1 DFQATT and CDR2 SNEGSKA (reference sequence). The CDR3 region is CSARTGEQPQHF. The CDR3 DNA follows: TGCAGTGCAAGGACAGGGGAACAGCCCCAGCATTTT.

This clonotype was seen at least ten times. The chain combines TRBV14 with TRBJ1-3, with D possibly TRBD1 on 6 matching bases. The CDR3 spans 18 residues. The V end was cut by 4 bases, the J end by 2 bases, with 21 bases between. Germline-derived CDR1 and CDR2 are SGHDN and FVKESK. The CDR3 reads CASSPLSRQASAGNTIYF. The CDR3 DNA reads TGTGCCAGCAGCCCCCTAAGTCGACAGGCCTCCGCTGGAAACACCATATATTTT.